Listed here are 25 T cell receptor beta chains from one sample, sequenced in a study of T cells in Graves' hyperthyroidism and ophthalmopathy. Regions amplified from RNA transcripts were the TCR beta CDR3 regions. Carried out on the TCR CDR3, a first-round RT-PCR used the HTBI primer set. TCRdb redid the calling of the multiplex PCR reads with MiXCR, one entry per CDR3 protein. Of under 200,000 distinct CDR3 sequences listed, less than 10% are singletons. The sample taken for sequencing was blood. These receptors originate from a young woman with Graves' hyperthyroidism that later progressed to Graves' ophthalmopathy.

In its sample, this clonotype was seen many times. The V gene is TRBV5-1, the J gene TRBJ1-3; 8 positions match TRBD1. V trimming: 4 bases; J trimming: 2 bases; junction bases outside the gene matches: 5. From germline, CDR1 is SGHRS and CDR2 YFSETQ. This CDR3 is built from 15 residues. The CDR3 protein is CASSLGTGTGNTIYF. The CDR3 region has the DNA TGCGCCAGCAGCCTGGGGACAGGCACTGGAAACACCATATATTTT.

This clonotype was detected a few times. V gene TRBV19 combines with J gene TRBJ1-6; 10 bases line up with TRBD1. This CDR3 spans 15 amino acids. Germline CDR1 LNHDA, CDR2 SQIVND (reference sequence). Trimming at V came to 6 bases and at J to 9 bases, leaving 8 bases not matched to a gene. This chain's CDR3 is CASSTTGTGASPLHF. For the CDR3, the DNA is TGTGCCAGTAGCACCACCGGGACAGGGGCTTCACCCCTCCACTTT. The full variable domain, rest sourced from reference TRBV19 and TRBJ1-6, is DGGITQSPKYLFRKEGQNVTLSCEQNLNHDAMYWYRQDPGQGLRLIYYSQIVNDFQKGDIAEGYSVSREKKESFPLTVTSAQKNPTAFYLCASSTTGTGASPLHFGNGTRLTVT.

This clonotype occurred many times. The chain uses TRBV7-9 and TRBJ1-1, with TRBD1 matching over 7 bases. Germline V CDR1 and CDR2: SEHNR, FQNEAQ (reference sequence). V lost 5 bases, J lost 0 bases, and 9 bases stayed unmatched. This CDR3 contains 16 residues. This CDR3 is CASSPGGGTVNTEAFF. The CDR3 DNA follows: TGTGCCAGCAGCCCCGGGGGGGGGACAGTGAACACTGAAGCTTTCTTT.

This clonotype was counted at least ten times. The V gene is TRBV6-1, the J gene TRBJ1-1; 7 nucleotides match TRBD1. The CDR3 length is 13 residues. Per the germline V gene, CDR1 is MNHNS and CDR2 is SASEGT. Trimming removed 5 bases from V and 6 bases from J; junction bases left unmatched: 6. As DNA, the CDR3 is TGTGCCAGCAGTCAGGGGGGGGACCCTGAAGCTTTCTTT. The encoded protein is CASSQGGDPEAFF.

The sample holds a few counts of this clonotype. This sequence joins TRBV20-1 and TRBJ2-7; D remains ambiguous. Trimming removed 2 bases at V and 5 bases at J, with 10 bases between. CDR1 and CDR2 (germline): DFQATT, SNEGSKA (reference sequence). The CDR3 is made up of 12 amino acids. CDR3: CSARPQNNEQYF. The CDR3 nucleotides are TGCAGTGCTAGACCCCAAAACAACGAGCAGTACTTC.

This clonotype showed up just a few times. Possible read error: a much larger clone is one base away. The conserved final phenylalanine or tryptophan is absent from the CDR3, which likely points to a read error. The chain links TRBV29-1 to TRBJ1-1; no reliable D call. The CDR3 consists of 13 residues. The V end lost 4 bases, the J end lost 3 bases, and 12 bases lay between the germline ends. CDR1 SQVTM and CDR2 ANQGSEA come from the germline V gene. The CDR3 loop is CSVVPDRDTEAFL. CDR3 bases: TGCAGCGTTGTACCGGACCGGGACACTGAAGCTTTCCTT.

This clonotype has just a few counts. The chain has TRBV5-6 and TRBJ1-2; no clear D gene. Trimming pared 2 bases from V and 7 bases from J, leaving 15 bases between. Germline V gene data show CDR1 as SGHDT and CDR2 as YYEEEE. There are 14 residues in the CDR3. The CDR3 loop is CASSFQPRGGGYTF. DNA of the CDR3: TGTGCCAGCAGCTTCCAACCTCGCGGTGGTGGCTACACCTTC. Together with reference TRBV5-6 and TRBJ1-2, the CDR3 gives the full variable domain: DAGVTQSPTHLIKTRGQQVTLRCSPKSGHDTVSWYQQALGQGPQFIFQYYEEEERQRGNFPDRFSGHQFPNYSSELNVNALLLGDSALYLCASSFQPRGGGYTFGSGTRLTVV.

This clonotype was found many times. The chain has TRBV6-1 and TRBJ2-3; possible D gene TRBD2, 5 bases. Germline CDR1 reads MNHNS; CDR2 reads SASEGT. The CDR3 consists of 14 residues. V was cut by 4 bases and J by 2 bases, with 10 bases left in between. CDR3 sequence (DNA): TGTGCCAGCAGTGGGGAAGCGGACACAGATACGCAGTATTTT. Translation gives CASSGEADTDTQYF.

About this clonotype: This clone may be a read error of a much larger clone one base away. The J gene is TRBJ2-1, the V gene TRBV7-2, with D perhaps TRBD1 (5 bases). Per germline, CDR1 SGHTA and CDR2 FQGNSA. The CDR3 covers 16 residues. CDR3 DNA sequence: TGTGCCATCAGCTTATTGGGGCGGCGAGGTAGAAATGAGCAGTTCTTC. It encodes CAISLLGRRGRNEQFF. Combining the CDR3 with reference TRBV7-2 and TRBJ2-1 gives the whole variable domain GAGVSQSPSNKVTEKGKDVELRCDPISGHTALYWYRQSLGQGLEFLIYFQGNSAPDKSGLPSDRFSAERTGGSVSTLTIQRTQQEDSAVYLCAISLLGRRGRNEQFFGPGTRLTVL.

In this sample, this clonotype turned up a few times. The chain is built from TRBV15 and TRBJ1-2, with TRBD1 identical over 8 bases. The CDR3 sequence is 15 residues long. J gave up 3 bases and V 1 base, and 4 bases lay outside the gene matches. Looked up from germline, CDR1 is LNHNV and CDR2 is YYDKDF (reference sequence). The CDR3 loop reads CATSRGQGLDYGYTF. CDR3 DNA: TGTGCCACCAGCAGAGGACAGGGGTTGGACTATGGCTACACCTTC. The full variable domain, its missing parts supplied by reference TRBV15 and TRBJ1-2, is DAMVIQNPRYQVTQFGKPVTLSCSQTLNHNVMYWYQQKSSQAPKLLFHYYDKDFNNEADTPDNFQSRRPNTSFCFLDIRSPGLGDTAMYLCATSRGQGLDYGYTFGSGTRLTVV.

This clonotype was counted ten times or more. This chain links TRBV5-6 with TRBJ1-5; possible D gene TRBD1, 5 bases. The CDR3 has 16 residues. V was pared by 0 bases and J by 1 base, with 11 bases between. Per the germline V gene, CDR1 is SGHDT and CDR2 is YYEEEE. DNA for the CDR3: TGTGCCAGCAGCTTGGCCGGGGGTTGGAGCAATCAGCCCCAGCATTTT. Its protein is CASSLAGGWSNQPQHF.

There are many counts of this clonotype. The rearrangement links TRBV12-3 or TRBV12-4 to TRBJ2-1; 10 bases fit TRBD1. Losses at the gene ends were 5 bases for V and 12 bases for J; bases not matched to a gene: 7. CDR3 length equals 13 residues. The CDR3 DNA reads TGTGCCAGCAGTCCGGGACAGGGGATAGGGCAGTTCTTC. Translation: CASSPGQGIGQFF.

This clonotype has a count of ten or more. In DNA form, the CDR3 reads TGTGCCTGGGGAGAGTCTGGGGAGACCCAGTACTTC. Translated: CAWGESGETQYF. The chain combines TRBV30 with TRBJ2-5; D remains unclear. V was cut by 5 bases and J by 5 bases, with 12 bases left in between. Germline-derived CDR1 and CDR2 are GTSNPN and SVGIG (reference sequence). This CDR3 region has 12 residues.

This chain connects TRBV3-1 to TRBJ1-2; 9 nucleotides match TRBD1. Germline V CDR1 and CDR2: LGHDT, YNNKEL (reference sequence). This CDR3 is 16 amino acids long. Germline trimming cut 5 bases from V and 1 base from J; bases unmatched to any gene: 8. CDR3 sequence reads: CASSDATGGDNYGYTF. CDR3 sequence (DNA): TGTGCCAGCAGCGATGCGACAGGGGGTGATAACTATGGCTACACCTTC.

V is TRBV20-1 and J is TRBJ1-4, with 9 bases that match TRBD1. This CDR3 region has 13 residues. The V segment lost 6 bases and the J segment 4 bases; nucleotides outside the gene matches: 3. The germline gives CDR1 DFQATT, CDR2 SNEGSKA (reference sequence). The CDR3 loop reads CSARTGVNEKLFF. DNA for the CDR3: TGCAGTGCCAGGACAGGGGTTAATGAAAAACTGTTTTTT.

This clonotype was detected many times. The V call is TRBV7-6, the J call TRBJ1-4, with D uncertain. The V end was cut by 1 base, the J end by 8 bases, with 14 bases between. CDR3 length equals 15 residues. In germline, CDR1 is SGHVS, CDR2 FNYEAQ. In nucleotides, the CDR3 is TGTGCCAGCAGCTTAGGGTCGTGGGAAGACGAAAAACTGTTTTTT. Protein sequence: CASSLGSWEDEKLFF.

As to this clonotype: A much larger clone differs from this one at a single base, so this may be a read error. The gene calls are TRBV2 and TRBJ1-5; D is uncertain. From germline, CDR1 is SNHLY and CDR2 FYNNEI. The CDR3 covers 14 residues. CDR3 coding DNA: TGTACCAGCAGTGAAGGCAGAATCAATCAGCCCCAGCATTTT. It translates to CTSSEGRINQPQHF.

This chain links TRBV4-1 with TRBJ2-7, with 11 bases matching TRBD2. Unmatched junction bases numbered 3, after V lost 1 base and J lost 4 bases. The CDR3 totals 15 residues. CDR1 is MGHRA and CDR2 is YSYEKL in the germline V gene. The CDR3 sequence: CASSQVGTSGYEQYF. The CDR3 DNA sequence: TGCGCCAGCAGCCAAGTTGGGACTAGCGGTTACGAGCAGTACTTC.

This clonotype appeared many times. The chain employs TRBV6-1 and TRBJ1-1; D unresolved. With 4 bases removed from V and 0 bases from J, the gap between germline ends came to 9 bases. The CDR3 loop spans 14 amino acids. CDR1 is MNHNS and CDR2 is SASEGT in the germline V gene. CDR3 region: CASSATQMNTEAFF. The CDR3, as DNA: TGTGCCAGCAGTGCAACACAAATGAACACTGAAGCTTTCTTT.

There are many counts of this clonotype. The CDR3 DNA is TGTGCCAGCAGCCCCCACGGGACTAGCGGCACAGATACGCAGTATTTT. It yields the protein CASSPHGTSGTDTQYF. The chain uses TRBV13 and TRBJ2-3; 10 bases match TRBD2. Germline lookup yields CDR1 PRHDT and CDR2 FYEKMQ (reference sequence). There are 16 residues in the CDR3. The trim removed 5 bases at V and 1 base at J, leaving 6 bases unmatched.

This clonotype was detected ten times or more. This chain joins TRBV12-3 or TRBV12-4 and TRBJ1-1; tentatively, D is TRBD1 (6 bases). This CDR3 comprises 15 residues. The germline V and J ends were trimmed by 6 bases and 4 bases, with 18 bases remaining between them. The CDR3: CASSLLRGFGTEAFF. The CDR3 nucleotides are TGTGCCAGCAGCCTACTCAGGGGTTTTGGCACTGAAGCTTTCTTT.

The CDR3 sequence: CASSHREWGRTGELFF. The CDR3 bases are TGCGCCAGCAGCCACCGAGAATGGGGAAGAACCGGGGAGCTGTTTTTT. J is TRBJ2-2 and V is TRBV4-1; D call uncertain. V lost 3 bases and J 5 bases, leaving 16 bases between the germline ends. There are 16 residues in the CDR3. From germline, CDR1 is MGHRA and CDR2 YSYEKL.

This clonotype appeared a few times. This chain connects TRBV3-1 to TRBJ2-5; tentative D call: TRBD1 (8 bases). CDR1 LGHDT and CDR2 YNNKEL come from the germline V gene (reference sequence). CDR3 length: 18 amino acids. Trimming removed 2 bases from V and 5 bases from J, with 24 bases in between. As DNA, the CDR3 is TGTGCCAGCAGCCAACTCACAGGGGGGGCACTAGGGGAGGAGACCCAGTACTTC. This gives the protein CASSQLTGGALGEETQYF.

This clonotype was found many times. This chain links TRBV7-2 with TRBJ2-7; 9 bases fit TRBD2. Germline-derived CDR1 and CDR2 are SGHTA and FQGNSA. The CDR3 has 15 amino acids. V gave up 5 bases and J gave up 2 bases; unmatched junction bases: 7. The CDR3: CASSTLGGRAYEQYF. The CDR3 DNA reads as TGTGCCAGCAGCACTCTGGGCGGGAGGGCCTACGAGCAGTACTTC. The full variable domain, its missing parts supplied by reference TRBV7-2 and TRBJ2-7, is GAGVSQSPSNKVTEKGKDVELRCDPISGHTALYWYRQSLGQGLEFLIYFQGNSAPDKSGLPSDRFSAERTGGSVSTLTIQRTQQEDSAVYLCASSTLGGRAYEQYFGPGTRLTVT.

At least ten counts were recorded for this clonotype. The V gene is TRBV2, the J gene TRBJ1-2; a weak D match, TRBD1 (6 bases). This CDR3 has 15 amino acids. V dropped 7 bases and J dropped 4 bases, with 19 bases sitting between them. Germline CDR1 and CDR2: SNHLY and FYNNEI. CDR3: CASKFKPTGIYGYTF. The CDR3 DNA reads as TGTGCCAGCAAATTTAAACCTACAGGGATCTATGGCTACACCTTC.